Below, 21 T cell receptor beta chains from the same sample are listed, as sequenced in a study of blood T cell repertoires in COVID-19. The data were produced by immunoSEQ multiplex PCR, yet TCRdb's version contains in-frame clones alone and is incomplete. Here the sample spans fewer than 200,000 clones, 70% to 90% being singletons. The sequencing input was peripheral blood. The receptors here all came from a man aged 40-49 years who had recovered from COVID-19.

The chain is built from TRBV30 and TRBJ2-1; 9 nucleotides line up with TRBD2. Looked up from germline, CDR1 is GTSNPN and CDR2 is SVGIG (reference sequence). The CDR3 length is 14 residues. V lost 8 bases to trimming and J lost 4 bases; unmatched junction nucleotides: 9. The CDR3 DNA sequence: TGTGCCACATCGGTCCTAGCGGGGTACAATGAGCAGTTCTTC. It is translated as CATSVLAGYNEQFF.

As DNA, the CDR3 is TGTGCCAGCAGCTGGCCAGGTGGGACAGGGACCTACGAGCAGTACTTC. Amino acids: CASSWPGGTGTYEQYF. V gene TRBV7-9 combines with J gene TRBJ2-7; TRBD1 agrees at 9 bases. Germline V lookup: CDR1 SEHNR, CDR2 FQNEAQ (reference sequence). The CDR3 spans 16 residues. V was pared by 4 bases and J by 2 bases, with 9 bases of the junction left unmatched.

The chain has TRBV6-2 or TRBV6-3 and TRBJ1-1; 9 nucleotides match TRBD1. This CDR3 is built from 16 residues. Trimming took 5 bases from V and 4 from J; bases not matched to a gene: 11. Per the germline V gene, CDR1 is MNHEY and CDR2 is SVGEGT. The CDR3 DNA reads TGTGCCAGCAGTCCGTTTACCGGGACAGGGACCACTGAAGCTTTCTTT. Amino acid sequence: CASSPFTGTGTTEAFF.

The rearrangement links TRBV5-1 to TRBJ2-2; D is undetermined. V was clipped by 0 bases and J by 0 bases, with 9 bases between them. The CDR3 covers 16 residues. Germline CDR1 reads SGHRS; CDR2 reads YFSETQ. This chain's CDR3 is CASSLAGVPNTGELFF. The CDR3 coding sequence is TGCGCCAGCAGCTTGGCTGGAGTACCGAACACCGGGGAGCTGTTTTTT.

J is TRBJ2-1 and V is TRBV9; D is undetermined. The length of the CDR3 is 12 residues. V lost 2 bases to trimming and J lost 10 bases, with 10 bases between them. Germline lookup yields CDR1 SGDLS and CDR2 YYNGEE. The CDR3 sequence: CASSVTRYEQFF. CDR3 nucleotides: TGTGCCAGCAGCGTTACTCGTTACGAGCAGTTCTTC.

The rearrangement joins TRBV5-4 to TRBJ2-3; D ambiguous. The CDR3 is 15 residues long. Germline loops: CDR1 SGHNT, CDR2 YYREEE (reference sequence). V shed 6 bases and J shed 3 bases, with 17 bases lying between them. The CDR3 coding sequence is TGTGCCAGCACTGCTCGAGGTGACTTGACAGATACGCAGTATTTT. This codes for CASTARGDLTDTQYF. The variable domain in full, completed from reference TRBV5-4 and TRBJ2-3, reads ETGVTQSPTHLIKTRGQQVTLRCSSQSGHNTVSWYQQALGQGPQFIFQYYREEENGRGNFPPRFSGLQFPNYSSELNVNALELDDSALYLCASTARGDLTDTQYFGPGTRLTVL.

The V and J genes are TRBV21-1 and TRBJ2-1; the table's TRBD1 call for D was not verified on the DNA. TRBV21-1 is noted as a pseudogene. The CDR3 consists of 16 residues. For the CDR3, the DNA is TGTGCCAGCAGCAAAGTTTCGAGACACGACTACAATGAGCAGTTCTTC. It translates to CASSKVSRHDYNEQFF.

The chain combines TRBV11-2 with TRBJ2-7, with 12 nucleotides matching TRBD2. Per the germline V gene, CDR1 is SGHAT and CDR2 is FQNNGV. The V segment lost 7 bases and the J segment 5 bases; nucleotides outside the gene matches: 9. This CDR3 contains 15 residues. CDR3 sequence reads: CASMPTSGSLNEQYF. The CDR3 DNA is TGTGCCAGCATGCCGACTAGCGGGAGTTTAAACGAGCAGTACTTC.

This clone was recorded a few times. The J gene is TRBJ1-5, the V gene TRBV18, with 7 nucleotides matching TRBD1. The V gene's germline CDR1 is KGHSH and CDR2 LQKENI. J was trimmed by 6 bases and V by 6 bases; bases with no gene match: 20. The CDR3 spans 18 residues. Written as DNA, the CDR3 is TGTGCCAGCTCTTCTGACCGGGACAGCGCCTCGTCGAGTCAGCCCCAGCATTTT. Encoded protein: CASSSDRDSASSSQPQHF.

The chain carries TRBV9 and TRBJ2-5; 7 nucleotides line up with TRBD2. The germline V gene encodes CDR1 SGDLS and CDR2 YYNGEE. This CDR3 has 15 amino acids. The J segment lost 2 bases and the V segment lost 5 bases, leaving 9 bases of the junction unmatched. The DNA for the CDR3 is TGTGCCAGCAGTAGGGCGGGAGAAGGGCAAGAGACCCAGTACTTC. Translation: CASSRAGEGQETQYF.

The gene calls are TRBV18 and TRBJ2-3; D not resolved. The germline gives CDR1 KGHSH, CDR2 LQKENI. The CDR3 totals 12 residues. V lost 6 bases, J lost 7 bases, and 11 bases lay in between. This chain's CDR3 is CASSDWQNTQYF. In DNA, the CDR3 is TGTGCCAGCTCTGACTGGCAGAATACGCAGTATTTT.

The chain links TRBV6-2 or TRBV6-3 to TRBJ2-7; 9 bases agree with TRBD1. CDR1 and CDR2 from the germline V gene are MNHEY and SVGEGT. The CDR3 has 15 residues. The J segment lost 1 base and the V segment lost 6 bases, leaving 7 bases of the junction unmatched. CDR3 bases: TGTGCCAGCAGCGCCCGGGACAGGGCATCCTACGAGCAGTACTTC. This codes for CASSARDRASYEQYF.

The chain has TRBV6-2 or TRBV6-3 and TRBJ2-3, with 10 nucleotides matching TRBD2. The CDR3 consists of 15 residues. The junction had 1 base not matched to a gene; V was cut back by 2 bases and J by 2 bases. Germline V gives CDR1 MNHEY, CDR2 SVGEGT. DNA of the CDR3: TGTGCCAGCAGTTACAGCGGGGGGGCCACAGATACGCAGTATTTT. It translates to CASSYSGGATDTQYF.

This rearrangement joins TRBV7-2 to TRBJ2-1; 12 bases align to TRBD2. CDR1 SGHTA and CDR2 FQGNSA come from the germline V gene. V shed 4 bases, J shed 8 bases, and the junction held 6 bases outside the gene matches. This CDR3 is built from 15 residues. The CDR3 here is CASSSSGGGPHEQFF. In DNA, the CDR3 is TGTGCCAGCAGCTCTAGCGGGGGGGGCCCCCATGAGCAGTTCTTC.

The chain uses TRBV5-1 and TRBJ2-2, with 13 bases lining up with TRBD2. V trimming: 4 bases; J trimming: 3 bases; junction bases outside the gene matches: 3. The CDR3 has 16 amino acids. Germline V gene data show CDR1 as SGHRS and CDR2 as YFSETQ. The CDR3, as DNA: TGCGCCAGCAGCACCGGGACTAGCGGGGACACCGGGGAGCTGTTTTTT. Its protein is CASSTGTSGDTGELFF.

This chain joins TRBV11-2 and TRBJ2-7, with 9 bases aligning to TRBD2. Trimming took 4 bases from V and 2 from J; bases not matched to a gene: 6. This CDR3 is built from 15 residues. CDR1 and CDR2 from the germline V gene are SGHAT and FQNNGV. CDR3 loop: CASSSIGGRAYEQYF. For the CDR3, the DNA is TGTGCCAGCAGCTCCATTGGCGGGAGGGCCTACGAGCAGTACTTC. Based on the CDR3 plus reference TRBV11-2 and TRBJ2-7, the full variable domain is EAGVAQSPRYKIIEKRQSVAFWCNPISGHATLYWYQQILGQGPKLLIQFQNNGVVDDSQLPKDRFSAERLKGVDSTLKIQPAKLEDSAVYLCASSSIGGRAYEQYFGPGTRLTVT.

This rearrangement joins TRBV4-1 to TRBJ1-4; D might be TRBD1 (5 bases). V lost 0 bases and J 6 bases, leaving 8 bases between the germline ends. Germline CDR1 and CDR2: MGHRA and YSYEKL. The CDR3 covers 14 residues. The CDR3: CASSQDRVDEKLFF. The CDR3 DNA is TGCGCCAGCAGCCAAGACAGGGTAGATGAAAAACTGTTTTTT.

The chain carries TRBV7-3 and TRBJ2-3; a possible D gene is TRBD2 (6 bases). The V gene lost 3 bases and the J gene lost 2 bases, with 12 bases spanning the gap. This CDR3 region has 15 residues. Germline V gives CDR1 SGHTA, CDR2 FQGTGA. This chain's CDR3 is CASSFGGALTDTQYF. DNA for the CDR3: TGTGCCAGCAGCTTCGGCGGGGCGCTCACAGATACGCAGTATTTT.

The sample holds one count of this clone. J is TRBJ2-2 and V is TRBV5-4; tentative D call: TRBD1 (6 bases). Germline assignment: CDR1 SGHNT and CDR2 YYREEE (reference sequence). The V end was cut by 2 bases, the J end by 5 bases, with 7 bases between. The CDR3 extends over 13 amino acids. CDR3 DNA sequence: TGTGCCAGCAGCTTACAGGGTACCGGGGAGCTGTTTTTT. Translating it yields CASSLQGTGELFF. Variable domain in full (rest from reference TRBV5-4 and TRBJ2-2): ETGVTQSPTHLIKTRGQQVTLRCSSQSGHNTVSWYQQALGQGPQFIFQYYREEENGRGNFPPRFSGLQFPNYSSELNVNALELDDSALYLCASSLQGTGELFFGEGSRLTVL.

The rearrangement uses TRBV18 and TRBJ1-4, with TRBD1 matching over 7 bases. V dropped 6 bases and J dropped 3; count of bases not matched to a gene: 7. The CDR3 loop spans 15 amino acids. Germline V CDR1 and CDR2: KGHSH, LQKENI. In nucleotides, the CDR3 is TGTGCCAGCTCCCTTCGACAGGGAGCTAATGAAAAACTGTTTTTT. Translated: CASSLRQGANEKLFF.

In this sample, this clone turned up once. The rearrangement links TRBV7-2 to TRBJ2-7, with 8 bases fitting TRBD2. The CDR3 length is 16 residues. Trimming cost V 1 base and J 7 bases; bases outside gene matches: 12. Germline CDR1 is SGHTA and CDR2 is FQGNSA. The CDR3 DNA sequence: TGTGCCAGCAGCTTAGTCCCACTAGCGGACCGAGGGGAGCAGTACTTC. This sequence encodes CASSLVPLADRGEQYF.